The T cell receptor (beta chain) described here comes from a study of vaccination effects on CD4 cells after COVID-19. On the study more broadly: In culture with approximately 9.5 IU/ml IL-2 and 9 to 10 ug/ml peptides, PBMC were grown at two million per well. Overall study results and limits: Only 1 of 255 vaccine-induced clones from healthy vaccinees cross-reacted with common cold coronaviruses.

Sequencing was performed with immunoSEQ multiplex PCR; in TCRdb, only in-frame clones are kept and a portion is missing. The data contain approximately 30,000 clones, 74% of them singletons. Having been cultured for 9 to 11 days, the cells underwent CD4+ T cell isolation. Participants received two doses of either the BNT162b2 or mRNA-1273 vaccine. Nobody among the vaccine recipients had prior SARS-CoV-2 infection (nucleocapsid antibodies were negative). Days 3 and 7 were when half the medium was replaced with IL-2 medium. This clone occurred once. As yet, its antigen is unknown. Germline V gene sequence: CDR1 SGHNT, CDR2 YYREEE (reference sequence). CDR3 length: 14 residues. Trimming removed 1 base from V and 3 bases from J, with 10 bases in between.

This TCR was recovered from a human donor who received a COVID-19 vaccine. V gene TRBV5-4 combines with J gene TRBJ1-1; unclear D gene. Sequencing was performed on CD4+ T cells from PBMCs cultured without peptide, taken after COVID-19 vaccination. DNA of the CDR3: TGTGCCAGCAGCTTGAGGGCCGGGGACACTGAAGCTTTCTTT. Translated: CASSLRAGDTEAFF.